These 10 T cell receptor beta chains were sequenced from one sample in a study of cytomegalovirus exposure and HLA in healthy donors. PCR primers comprised 60 Vbeta and 13 Jbeta primers. The assay was immunoSEQ multiplex PCR, and TCRdb's table has in-frame clones only and misses some. The table records more than 110,000 clones, roughly 79% of them present only once. The sample consisted of PBMCs. The receptor source for this set is a male donor in good health and CMV-seronegative.

The rearrangement links TRBV30 to TRBJ2-6; D perhaps matches TRBD1 (5 bases). In germline, CDR1 is GTSNPN, CDR2 SVGIG (reference sequence). V gave up 0 bases and J gave up 0 bases, with 9 bases separating them. This CDR3 has 16 amino acids. CDR3 nucleotide sequence: TGTGCCTGGAGTGTAACAGGTTACTCTGGGGCCAACGTCCTGACTTTC. This sequence encodes CAWSVTGYSGANVLTF.

A note on this clone: The same CDR3 is also encoded by other DNA sequences in this sample. CDR3 sequence reads: CASSLHRRLAGGTGELFF. The CDR3 coding sequence is TGTGCCAGCAGCTTGCACAGACGACTAGCGGGGGGTACCGGGGAGCTGTTTTTT. The gene calls are TRBV7-2 and TRBJ2-2; 13 nucleotides align to TRBD2. Per germline, CDR1 SGHTA and CDR2 FQGNSA. The CDR3 is made up of 18 amino acids. The junction had 9 bases not matched to a gene; V was cut back by 3 bases and J by 5 bases.

The rearrangement joins TRBV11-3 to TRBJ2-5, with D possibly being TRBD2 (6 bases). Germline lookup yields CDR1 SGHNT and CDR2 YENEEA. V lost 4 bases and J lost 0, with 15 bases in between. This CDR3 spans 16 amino acids. The CDR3 reads CASSSTQGGDQETQYF. Written as DNA, the CDR3 is TGTGCCAGCAGCTCAACTCAAGGCGGGGACCAAGAGACCCAGTACTTC.

In nucleotides, the CDR3 is TGTGCCAGCAGCTTAGGGGCAGGGGTACGGGGCTACACCTTC. It codes for CASSLGAGVRGYTF. V is TRBV7-9 and J is TRBJ1-2; D is possibly TRBD1 (6 bases). The length of the CDR3 is 14 residues. Germline V lookup: CDR1 SEHNR, CDR2 FQNEAQ (reference sequence). Trimming removed 1 base at V and 8 bases at J, with 14 bases between.

The chain is built from TRBV12-5 and TRBJ2-1, with D possibly TRBD2 on 6 matching bases. The germline V gene has CDR1 LGHNT and CDR2 FRNRAP. The CDR3 has 17 amino acids. Trimming left V 1 base short and J 0 bases short, with 13 bases between. The CDR3: CASGLGSWRDSYNEQFF. CDR3 DNA: TGTGCTAGTGGTTTGGGTTCGTGGCGGGACTCCTACAATGAGCAGTTCTTC.

The chain carries TRBV7-9 and TRBJ1-6; maybe TRBD1 (6 bases). Germline V CDR1 and CDR2: SEHNR, FQNEAQ (reference sequence). The CDR3 length is 14 residues. V lost 7 bases to trimming and J lost 7 bases, with 14 bases between them. CDR3 in amino acids: CASTRTESNSPLHF. Here the CDR3 DNA reads TGTGCCAGCACCCGGACAGAATCCAATTCACCCCTCCACTTT.

This clone has only a few counts. This chain joins TRBV5-1 and TRBJ1-1; D may be TRBD1 (6 bases). V was clipped by 0 bases and J by 5 bases, with 11 bases between them. This CDR3 contains 14 residues. Germline assignment: CDR1 SGHRS and CDR2 YFSETQ. CDR3 protein: CASSLEAGETEAFF. CDR3 bases: TGCGCCAGCAGCTTGGAGGCAGGGGAGACTGAAGCTTTCTTT.

This sequence joins TRBV5-1 and TRBJ1-2, with TRBD1 matching over 9 bases. With 4 bases clipped from V and 7 bases from J, the junction kept 5 bases outside the gene matches. The CDR3 runs 13 residues. Germline V gene sequence: CDR1 SGHRS, CDR2 YFSETQ. The CDR3 sequence is CASSQQGAGGYTF. The DNA for the CDR3 is TGCGCCAGCAGCCAACAGGGGGCGGGTGGCTACACCTTC.

The gene calls are TRBV5-1 and TRBJ1-1, with 9 nucleotides matching TRBD1. The CDR3 runs 16 residues. The J segment lost 0 bases and the V segment lost 3 bases, leaving 6 bases of the junction unmatched. Germline-derived CDR1 and CDR2 are SGHRS and YFSETQ. The CDR3 protein is CASSWGQGYMNTEAFF. The CDR3 nucleotides read TGCGCCAGCAGCTGGGGACAGGGATACATGAACACTGAAGCTTTCTTT. The whole variable domain, filled in from reference TRBV5-1 and TRBJ1-1, reads KAGVTQTPRYLIKTRGQQVTLSCSPISGHRSVSWYQQTPGQGLQFLFEYFSETQRNKGNFPGRFSGRQFSNSRSEMNVSTLELGDSALYLCASSWGQGYMNTEAFFGQGTRLTVV.

The J gene is TRBJ1-1, the V gene TRBV5-4, with TRBD1 as a possible D gene (6 bases). The V end was cut by 4 bases, the J end by 7 bases, with 14 bases between. This CDR3 is built from 13 residues. Germline V lookup: CDR1 SGHNT, CDR2 YYREEE (reference sequence). Here the CDR3 reads CASSPGDRNEAFF. DNA for the CDR3: TGTGCCAGCAGCCCCGGTGACAGGAATGAAGCTTTCTTT. The full variable domain, in which reference TRBV5-4 and TRBJ1-1 provide the parts outside the CDR3, is ETGVTQSPTHLIKTRGQQVTLRCSSQSGHNTVSWYQQALGQGPQFIFQYYREEENGRGNFPPRFSGLQFPNYSSELNVNALELDDSALYLCASSPGDRNEAFFGQGTRLTVV.